These 27 T cell receptor beta chains were sequenced from one sample in a study of CXCR3 chemokines and chemotherapy response in bladder cancer. Using its own MiXCR run on the PCR reads, TCRdb lists one record per CDR3 protein. Among around 2,000 distinct CDR3 sequences listed, 15% to 20% were seen once. Sample collection was performed from a patient whose treatment included neoadjuvant chemotherapy. Source of these receptors: a human donor with bladder cancer that responded to neoadjuvant chemotherapy.

This clonotype occurred many times. V and J are TRBV20-1 and TRBJ2-3, with 7 bases lining up with TRBD2. Germline CDR1 DFQATT, CDR2 SNEGSKA (reference sequence). The V and J ends lost 5 bases and 0 bases, in that order; junction bases with no gene match: 8. The CDR3 covers 15 residues. In DNA, the CDR3 is TGCAGTGCTCAACCCGGGAGGACTAGCACAGATACGCAGTATTTT. Protein product: CSAQPGRTSTDTQYF.

This clonotype came up many times. CDR3 sequence reads: CASSLIGVGGNTIYF. The CDR3 DNA reads TGTGCCAGCAGTTTAATAGGGGTGGGGGGAAACACCATATATTTT. The chain joins TRBV28 to TRBJ1-3; D is perhaps TRBD1 (5 bases). From germline, CDR1 is MDHEN and CDR2 SYDVKM. The CDR3 contains 15 residues. V gave up 2 bases and J gave up 4 bases, with 12 bases separating them.

This clonotype was counted many times. The rearrangement joins TRBV10-3 to TRBJ2-7, with 9 nucleotides matching TRBD1. Germline-derived CDR1 and CDR2 are ENHRY and SYGVKD. The CDR3 has 13 amino acids. J was trimmed by 4 bases and V by 10 bases; bases with no gene match: 8. The CDR3 loop reads CATMGQGVYEQYF. The CDR3 region has the DNA TGTGCCACCATGGGACAGGGAGTTTACGAGCAGTACTTC.

In its sample, this clonotype ranks as medium-sized. J is TRBJ2-1 and V is TRBV24-1; TRBD2 matches at 13 bases. Germline V gene data show CDR1 as KGHDR and CDR2 as SFDVKD. The junction had 3 bases not matched to a gene; V was cut back by 5 bases and J by 6 bases. This CDR3 is built from 15 residues. The CDR3 DNA follows: TGTGCCACCAGTGCGGGACTAGCGGGACCCAATGAGCAGTTCTTC. Translated, it gives CATSAGLAGPNEQFF.

Ten or more counts support this clonotype. J is TRBJ1-4 and V is TRBV18, with 9 bases aligning to TRBD1. Germline V gene lookup returns CDR1 KGHSH and CDR2 LQKENI. The CDR3 is 13 residues long. V trimming: 5 bases; J trimming: 15 bases; junction bases outside the gene matches: 10. The CDR3 sequence is CASSFDKGQGLFF. CDR3 sequence (DNA): TGTGCCAGCTCATTCGACAAGGGACAGGGATTGTTTTTT.

This clonotype is classed as large. The rearrangement uses TRBV19 and TRBJ2-3, with D tentatively TRBD2 (5 bases). The CDR3 totals 14 residues. Germline V CDR1 and CDR2: LNHDA, SQIVND (reference sequence). Deletions cut 8 bases from V and 4 bases from J, with 16 bases between. The CDR3 DNA reads TGTGCCAGTCGTCGGGAAGGGTTAGCAGATACGCAGTATTTT. It is translated as CASRREGLADTQYF.

Relative to its sample, this clonotype is medium-sized. The chain has TRBV19 and TRBJ1-5; the D gene is possibly TRBD1 (5 bases). Germline CDR1 and CDR2: LNHDA and SQIVND (reference sequence). V lost 7 bases, J lost 0 bases, and 13 bases lay in between. The CDR3 runs to 15 residues. CDR3: CASTLGHYSNQPQHF. The CDR3 region has the DNA TGTGCCAGTACCCTAGGACATTATAGCAATCAGCCCCAGCATTTT.

By proportion, this clonotype is large. The V call is TRBV6-5, the J call TRBJ1-1; D remains unclear. This CDR3 spans 13 amino acids. V was clipped by 2 bases and J by 11 bases, with 15 bases between them. Per the germline V gene, CDR1 is MNHEY and CDR2 is SVGAGI. The CDR3 DNA sequence: TGTGCCAGCAGTTACCTCCCCTTCGACGTGGCTTTCTTT. It codes for CASSYLPFDVAFF.

Regarding this clonotype: It is likely a read error: a sequence one base away is far more abundant. The rearrangement joins TRBV29-1 to TRBJ2-1; either TRBD1 or TRBD2 may supply D (6 bases each). CDR1 SQVTM and CDR2 ANQGSEA come from the germline V gene. Deletions cut 4 bases from V and 10 bases from J, with 23 bases between. The CDR3 is made up of 15 amino acids. The CDR3 region is CSVVDSGGSTYEQFF. The CDR3 bases are TGCAGCGTTGTGGATTCCGGGGGCTCAACATACGAGCAGTTCTTC.

This clonotype ranks as medium-sized. The J gene is TRBJ2-1, the V gene TRBV18; D possibly corresponds to TRBD2 (6 bases). CDR3 length equals 17 residues. CDR1 is KGHSH and CDR2 is LQKENI in the germline V gene. V was pared by 0 bases and J by 7 bases, with 19 bases between. CDR3 region: CASSPPRGGKVENEQFF. CDR3 bases: TGTGCCAGCTCACCACCGAGAGGCGGGAAGGTAGAAAATGAGCAGTTCTTC.

In regard to this clonotype: A single base separates this from a much larger clone, so it may be a read error. The rearrangement uses TRBV12-3 or TRBV12-4 and TRBJ1-5; the D gene is possibly TRBD1 (6 bases). The CDR3 runs 15 residues. CDR3 nucleotides: TGTGCCAACAGTAAACAGGGTCTGAGCAATCAGCCCCAGCATTTT. This gives the protein CANSKQGLSNQPQHF.

By frequency in the sample, this clonotype is large. V and J are TRBV19 and TRBJ1-5; D may be TRBD1 (5 bases). V dropped 5 bases and J dropped 2 bases, with 13 bases sitting between them. CDR3 length equals 15 residues. Germline V gene sequence: CDR1 LNHDA, CDR2 SQIVND (reference sequence). DNA for the CDR3: TGTGCCAGTAGTCCGAGGGGTCAGGGCAATCAGCCCCAGCATTTT. Amino acids: CASSPRGQGNQPQHF. Filled out from reference TRBV19 and TRBJ1-5, the complete variable domain reads DGGITQSPKYLFRKEGQNVTLSCEQNLNHDAMYWYRQDPGQGLRLIYYSQIVNDFQKGDIAEGYSVSREKKESFPLTVTSAQKNPTAFYLCASSPRGQGNQPQHFGDGTRLSIL.

The chain uses TRBV6-5 and TRBJ1-2; possibly TRBD1 for D (5 bases). V was shortened by 10 bases and J by 2 bases, with 17 bases between the two germline ends. The CDR3 length is 14 residues. The germline V gene encodes CDR1 MNHEY and CDR2 SVGAGI. CDR3 sequence (DNA): TGTGCCATCGGGGGGAGGGGATCGAACTATGGCTACACCTTC. Its translation: CAIGGRGSNYGYTF.

This clonotype was recorded only once. This sequence is one base from a far larger clone and is likely a read error. This chain links TRBV6-2 or TRBV6-3 with TRBJ2-7, with D perhaps matching TRBD1 (6 bases). The V gene's germline CDR1 is MNHEY and CDR2 SVGEGT. The CDR3 is 16 residues long. CDR3 DNA: TGTGCCAACAGTGAAAAGGGTTCACAGGGAAACTACGAGCAGTACTTC. It codes for CANSEKGSQGNYEQYF.

This clonotype is medium-sized by share. V is TRBV6-1 and J is TRBJ2-5; TRBD2 aligns across 11 bases. In germline, CDR1 is MNHNS, CDR2 SASEGT. Trimming took 7 bases from V and 0 from J; bases not matched to a gene: 4. The CDR3 sequence is 15 residues long. Here the CDR3 reads CASTRLAGNQETQYF. The CDR3 bases are TGTGCCAGCACCCGACTAGCGGGAAACCAAGAGACCCAGTACTTC.

There are many counts of this clonotype. The V call is TRBV5-6, the J call TRBJ2-5; maybe TRBD1 (6 bases). Trimming removed 4 bases from V and 5 bases from J, with 15 bases in between. This CDR3 spans 14 amino acids. Germline-derived CDR1 and CDR2 are SGHDT and YYEEEE. CDR3 residues: CASSITGSRETQYF. The CDR3 DNA follows: TGTGCCAGCAGCATCACAGGGAGTAGGGAGACCCAGTACTTC. The full variable domain, completed using reference TRBV5-6 and TRBJ2-5, is DAGVTQSPTHLIKTRGQQVTLRCSPKSGHDTVSWYQQALGQGPQFIFQYYEEEERQRGNFPDRFSGHQFPNYSSELNVNALLLGDSALYLCASSITGSRETQYFGPGTRLLVL.

This clonotype is categorized as medium-sized. The chain links TRBV29-1 to TRBJ2-3; D is possibly TRBD1 or TRBD2 (5 bases each). The CDR3 extends over 15 amino acids. V lost 5 bases to trimming and J lost 2 bases, with 17 bases between them. Germline V lookup: CDR1 SQVTM, CDR2 ANQGSEA. CDR3 DNA: TGCAGCGTTAGAGGGGCGGACGTCACCACAGATACGCAGTATTTT. Translating it yields CSVRGADVTTDTQYF.

By share, this clonotype ranks as medium-sized. The J gene is TRBJ2-1, the V gene TRBV6-2 or TRBV6-3; the match to TRBD2 covers 7 bases. V lost 4 bases and J lost 10; bases outside the gene matches: 4. This CDR3 contains 12 residues. Germline CDR1 MNHEY, CDR2 SVGEGT. CDR3 amino acids: CASSWSGGEQFF. CDR3 nucleotides: TGTGCCAGCAGTTGGTCGGGAGGAGAGCAGTTCTTC.

Concerning this clonotype itself: A far more abundant clone sits one base away, making this likely a read error. This chain uses TRBV7-9 with TRBJ2-2, with TRBD2 identical over 7 bases. With 5 bases clipped from V and 8 bases from J, the junction kept 11 bases outside the gene matches. The germline gives CDR1 SEHNR, CDR2 FQNEAQ (reference sequence). This CDR3 has 15 residues. Here the CDR3 reads CASSQDLGGRGELFF. For the CDR3, the DNA is TGTGCCAGCAGCCAGGACTTGGGAGGGAGGGGGGAGCTGTTTTTT.

The chain links TRBV7-2 to TRBJ2-2; 8 bases match TRBD1. Trimming at V came to 6 bases and at J to 4 bases, leaving 10 bases not matched to a gene. From germline, CDR1 is SGHTA and CDR2 FQGNSA. This CDR3 is 16 amino acids long. CDR3 DNA: TGTGCCAGCAGTTCCGGGACAGGACGGGGCACCGGGGAGCTGTTTTTT. The encoded protein is CASSSGTGRGTGELFF.

This clonotype turned up a few times. J is TRBJ2-5 and V is TRBV7-9; 8 nucleotides match TRBD2. CDR1 is SEHNR and CDR2 is FQNEAQ in the germline V gene (reference sequence). The V gene end was trimmed by 6 bases and the J gene end by 1 base; junction bases not matched to a gene: 10. CDR3 length: 16 residues. CDR3 coding DNA: TGTGCCAGCAGTGGACAGCGGGAGTGGCTCCAAGAGACCCAGTACTTC. It is translated as CASSGQREWLQETQYF.

Details on this clonotype: This probably arose from a read error, given a far larger clone one base away. The CDR3 bases are TGTGCCAGCAGCCAGGTGGAGGGGGGCGGCTACAATGAGCAGTACTTC. Translated, it gives CASSQVEGGGYNEQYF. The rearrangement links TRBV6-1 to TRBJ2-7; either TRBD1 or TRBD2 may fit D (6 bases each). Trimming shortened V by 6 bases and J by 7 bases, and 25 bases separated the two germline ends. The CDR3 runs to 16 residues. The germline CDR1 and CDR2 sequences are MNHNS and SASEGT.

This clonotype is medium-sized (0.01 to 0.1%) by share. The rearrangement joins TRBV29-1 to TRBJ2-5, with 8 bases matching TRBD1. The CDR3 contains 14 residues. The germline gives CDR1 SQVTM, CDR2 ANQGSEA. Trimming removed 6 bases from V and 3 bases from J; junction bases left unmatched: 9. In DNA, the CDR3 is TGCAGCGTGGAGTTACAGGGGGGAAAAGAGACCCAGTACTTC. Translating it yields CSVELQGGKETQYF.

This clonotype is classed as medium-sized. The chain combines TRBV7-2 with TRBJ2-7; no definite D call. Trimming left V 1 base short and J 0 bases short, with 1 base between. There are 12 residues in the CDR3. The V gene's germline CDR1 is SGHTA and CDR2 FQGNSA. The CDR3: CASSLVSYEQYF. The CDR3 DNA sequence: TGTGCCAGCAGCTTAGTCTCCTACGAGCAGTACTTC.

By sample fraction, this clonotype is medium-sized (0.01 to 0.1%). This chain uses TRBV6-6 with TRBJ2-3, with TRBD1 identical over 7 bases. The length of the CDR3 is 15 residues. V trimming: 0 bases; J trimming: 2 bases; junction bases outside the gene matches: 2. CDR1 is MNHNY and CDR2 is SVGAGI in the germline V gene (reference sequence). The CDR3 DNA reads TGTGCCAGCAGTTACTCGGACAGGATCACAGATACGCAGTATTTT. Translation gives CASSYSDRITDTQYF.

The chain carries TRBV20-1 and TRBJ2-1; the match to TRBD2 covers 12 bases. In germline, CDR1 is DFQATT, CDR2 SNEGSKA (reference sequence). Losses at the gene ends were 1 base for V and 6 bases for J; bases not matched to a gene: 1. The CDR3 has 14 residues. The CDR3 sequence is CSARASGRGNEQFF. In nucleotides, the CDR3 is TGCAGTGCTAGAGCTAGCGGGAGGGGCAATGAGCAGTTCTTC.

In this sample, this clonotype is medium-sized. The chain carries TRBV6-5 and TRBJ2-7; D not certain. This CDR3 has 13 residues. The germline gives CDR1 MNHEY, CDR2 SVGAGI. Trimming shortened V by 3 bases and J by 0 bases, and 6 bases separated the two germline ends. DNA for the CDR3: TGTGCCAGCAGTTATTCCATCTCCTACGAGCAGTACTTC. It yields the protein CASSYSISYEQYF.